This entry lists 9 T cell receptor beta chains sequenced from one sample in a study of TIL therapy for anti-PD-1-resistant metastatic lung cancer. The immunoSEQ assay was v3. Sequencing used immunoSEQ multiplex PCR; TCRdb keeps in-frame clones, though not all of them. The table has fewer than 30,000 clones, about 63% seen once. Sample time point: pre-treatment sample, taken before nivolumab and TIL therapy. Tumor tissue came from excised metastases, mostly pleural nodules or supraclavicular lymph nodes. This sample comprised tumor tissue, obtained at baseline. The receptors shown here come from a woman between 25 and 80 years old with non-small cell lung cancer.

This clone was picked up a small number of times. The chain carries TRBV10-3 and TRBJ1-1, with a possible D match to TRBD1 (5 bases). Germline V gives CDR1 ENHRY, CDR2 SYGVKD. This CDR3 contains 15 residues. V lost 0 bases and J 5 bases, leaving 13 bases between the germline ends. In DNA, the CDR3 is TGTGCCATCAGTGAGTCCCCTACAGGACGTACTGAAGCTTTCTTT. It is translated as CAISESPTGRTEAFF.

This clone was detected once. The chain carries TRBV7-9 and TRBJ2-5; 8 bases are a match to TRBD2. The CDR3 covers 17 residues. Germline CDR1 reads SEHNR; CDR2 reads FQNEAQ (reference sequence). V gave up 5 bases and J gave up 5 bases; unmatched junction bases: 16. CDR3 in DNA: TGTGCCAGCAGCCCCCGGGTAGCGGGGACGCTCGGCGAGACCCAGTACTTC. As protein: CASSPRVAGTLGETQYF.

As DNA, the CDR3 is TGTGCCAGCAGCCTCGGGATTGAAGCTTTCTTT. Translated: CASSLGIEAFF. The chain is built from TRBV11-1 and TRBJ1-1; D is unclear. This CDR3 has 11 residues. The germline CDR1 and CDR2 sequences are SGHAT and FQDESV (reference sequence). The V end was cut by 5 bases, the J end by 7 bases, with 8 bases between.

The chain uses TRBV7-8 and TRBJ1-5; TRBD1 matches at 8 bases. J lost 2 bases, V lost 2 bases, and 17 bases had no gene match. The CDR3 sequence is 20 residues long. Germline V lookup: CDR1 SGHVS, CDR2 FQNEAQ. As DNA, the CDR3 is TGTGCCAGCAGCTTACCCTCCGGGACAGGTGGTGTTGTGGGCAATCAGCCCCAGCATTTT. Translated, it gives CASSLPSGTGGVVGNQPQHF.

The chain recombines TRBV18 with TRBJ1-3; 9 nucleotides match TRBD1. With 3 bases clipped from V and 7 bases from J, the junction kept 4 bases outside the gene matches. CDR1 is KGHSH, CDR2 LQKENI, per germline. There are 14 residues in the CDR3. The CDR3 spells CASSPKQGANTIYF. In nucleotides, the CDR3 is TGTGCCAGCTCACCGAAACAGGGGGCGAACACCATATATTTT.

The V and J genes are TRBV6-5 and TRBJ2-2, with TRBD2 identical over 13 bases. The J segment lost 4 bases and the V segment lost 6 bases, leaving 2 bases of the junction unmatched. The CDR3 contains 15 residues. CDR1 and CDR2 (germline): MNHEY, SVGAGI. The CDR3 DNA follows: TGTGCCAGCAGACTAGCGGGAGGGATCACCGGGGAGCTGTTTTTT. It is translated as CASRLAGGITGELFF.

This clone was observed a handful of times. The chain carries TRBV19 and TRBJ2-2, with 7 bases fitting TRBD2. The CDR3 sequence is 14 residues long. Germline V gene lookup returns CDR1 LNHDA and CDR2 SQIVND (reference sequence). V shed 6 bases and J 3 bases; nucleotides not matched to a gene: 4. CDR3 nucleotides: TGTGCCAGTAGGCGGGGGAGCTACACCGGGGAGCTGTTTTTT. This translates into CASRRGSYTGELFF. Variable domain in full (rest from reference TRBV19 and TRBJ2-2): DGGITQSPKYLFRKEGQNVTLSCEQNLNHDAMYWYRQDPGQGLRLIYYSQIVNDFQKGDIAEGYSVSREKKESFPLTVTSAQKNPTAFYLCASRRGSYTGELFFGEGSRLTVL.

This chain links TRBV10-3 with TRBJ2-7; 8 nucleotides line up with TRBD1. The CDR3 has 12 amino acids. Germline lookup yields CDR1 ENHRY and CDR2 SYGVKD. V shed 10 bases and J 4 bases; nucleotides not matched to a gene: 6. The DNA for the CDR3 is TGTGCCACCGGGACAGGAAGGTACGAGCAGTACTTC. This sequence encodes CATGTGRYEQYF.

V usage is TRBV2 and J usage is TRBJ1-1; weak D call: TRBD1 (5 bases). Trimming removed 6 bases at V and 5 bases at J, with 19 bases between. CDR1 is SNHLY, CDR2 FYNNEI, per germline. This CDR3 contains 15 residues. The CDR3 sequence: CASRRGRQGETEAFF. The CDR3 DNA reads as TGTGCCAGCAGACGAGGCAGGCAGGGTGAAACTGAAGCTTTCTTT.